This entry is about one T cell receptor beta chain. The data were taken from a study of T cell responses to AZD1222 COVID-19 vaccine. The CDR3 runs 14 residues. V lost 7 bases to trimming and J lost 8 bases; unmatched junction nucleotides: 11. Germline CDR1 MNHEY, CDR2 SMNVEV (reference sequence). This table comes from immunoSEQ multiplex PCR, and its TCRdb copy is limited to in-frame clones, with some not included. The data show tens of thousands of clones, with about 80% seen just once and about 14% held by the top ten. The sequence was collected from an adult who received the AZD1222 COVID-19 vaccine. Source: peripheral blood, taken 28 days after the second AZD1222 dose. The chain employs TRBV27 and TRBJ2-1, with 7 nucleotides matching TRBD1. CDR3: CASKKQGSSDEQFF. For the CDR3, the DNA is TGTGCCAGCAAAAAACAGGGGTCTTCCGATGAGCAGTTCTTC.